The 5 T cell receptor beta chains below come from one sample, sequenced in a study of early T cells in non-severe SARS-CoV-2 infection. TCRdb reanalysed the 5' RACE reads using MiXCR and keeps one entry per CDR3 protein. This table has approximately 50,000 distinct CDR3 sequences, approximately 8.5% appearing once. Source material: whole blood. Receptors were obtained from an adult who was a healthcare worker with PCR-confirmed SARS-CoV-2 infection or an uninfected control (not recorded which).

The chain recombines TRBV5-1 with TRBJ1-1, with unresolved D. The CDR3 has 13 amino acids. The V gene's germline CDR1 is SGHRS and CDR2 YFSETQ. The V end was cut by 3 bases, the J end by 4 bases, with 10 bases between. CDR3 protein: CASSSDVSTEAFF. The DNA for the CDR3 is TGCGCCAGCAGCTCTGACGTAAGCACTGAAGCTTTCTTT. Filled out from reference TRBV5-1 and TRBJ1-1, the complete variable domain reads KAGVTQTPRYLIKTRGQQVTLSCSPISGHRSVSWYQQTPGQGLQFLFEYFSETQRNKGNFPGRFSGRQFSNSRSEMNVSTLELGDSALYLCASSSDVSTEAFFGQGTRLTVV.

Worth noting for this clonotype: Possible read error: a much larger clone is one base away. The chain couples TRBV7-9 to TRBJ2-6, with 9 nucleotides matching TRBD1. The germline CDR1 and CDR2 sequences are SEHNR and FQNEAQ (reference sequence). V shed 5 bases, J shed 3 bases, and the junction held 11 bases outside the gene matches. The length of the CDR3 is 18 residues. CDR3 DNA: TGTGCCAGCAGCCAAGGGACAGGGAGTTTTAATGGGGCCAACGTCCTGACTTTC. Its translation: CASSQGTGSFNGANVLTF.

This clonotype has a count of ten or more. V is TRBV10-3 and J is TRBJ2-1; TRBD2 might be the D (5 bases). Germline V gene data show CDR1 as ENHRY and CDR2 as SYGVKD. The V end was cut by 7 bases, the J end by 7 bases, with 8 bases between. CDR3 length equals 11 residues. CDR3 DNA: TGTGCCATCATTTCGGGAAATGAGCAGTTCTTC. It specifies CAIISGNEQFF.

In its sample, this clonotype was seen a few times. The J gene is TRBJ2-1, the V gene TRBV3-1, with TRBD2 identical over 10 bases. This CDR3 comprises 16 residues. The germline CDR1 and CDR2 sequences are LGHDT and YNNKEL (reference sequence). V gave up 5 bases and J gave up 7 bases; unmatched junction bases: 11. CDR3 sequence reads: CASSEIGSSGSNEQFF. The CDR3 bases are TGTGCCAGCAGCGAAATAGGGTCTAGCGGGAGTAATGAGCAGTTCTTC.

This clonotype was recorded a few times. The V and J genes are TRBV28 and TRBJ2-7, with 12 nucleotides matching TRBD1. CDR3 length: 16 residues. V lost 6 bases and J lost 4; bases outside the gene matches: 10. Germline V gene lookup returns CDR1 MDHEN and CDR2 SYDVKM. The CDR3 nucleotides are TGTGCCAGCAGCCCGACACCGGGACAGGGGGCTTACGAGCAGTACTTC. Its protein product is CASSPTPGQGAYEQYF.